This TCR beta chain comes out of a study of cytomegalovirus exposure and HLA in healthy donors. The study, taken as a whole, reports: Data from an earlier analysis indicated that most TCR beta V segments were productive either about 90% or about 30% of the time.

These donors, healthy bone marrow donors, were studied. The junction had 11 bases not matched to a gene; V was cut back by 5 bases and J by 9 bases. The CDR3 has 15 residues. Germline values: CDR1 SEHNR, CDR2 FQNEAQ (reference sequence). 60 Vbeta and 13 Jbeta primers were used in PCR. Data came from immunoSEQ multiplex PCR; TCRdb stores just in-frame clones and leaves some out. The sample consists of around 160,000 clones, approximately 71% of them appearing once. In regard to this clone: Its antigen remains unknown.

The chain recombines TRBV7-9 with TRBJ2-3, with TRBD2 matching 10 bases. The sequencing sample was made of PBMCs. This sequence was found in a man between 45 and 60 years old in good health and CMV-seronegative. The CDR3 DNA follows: TGTGCCAGCAGCCCGTCTAGCGGGGGCCTCCCCACGCAGTATTTT. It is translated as CASSPSSGGLPTQYF.